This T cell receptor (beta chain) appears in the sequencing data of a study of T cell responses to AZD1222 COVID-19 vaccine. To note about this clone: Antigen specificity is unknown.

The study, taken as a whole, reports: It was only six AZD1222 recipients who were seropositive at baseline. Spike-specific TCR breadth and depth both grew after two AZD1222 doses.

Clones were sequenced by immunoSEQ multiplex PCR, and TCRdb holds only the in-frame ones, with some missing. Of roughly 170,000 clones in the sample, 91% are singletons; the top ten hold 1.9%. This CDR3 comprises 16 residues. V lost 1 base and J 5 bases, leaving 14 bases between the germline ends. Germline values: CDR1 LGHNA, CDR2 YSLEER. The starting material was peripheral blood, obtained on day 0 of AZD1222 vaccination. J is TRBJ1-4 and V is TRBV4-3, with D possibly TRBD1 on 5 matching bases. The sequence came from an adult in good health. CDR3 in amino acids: CASSQGERQPNEKLFF. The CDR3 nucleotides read TGCGCCAGCAGCCAAGGGGAGCGACAGCCCAATGAAAAACTGTTTTTT.